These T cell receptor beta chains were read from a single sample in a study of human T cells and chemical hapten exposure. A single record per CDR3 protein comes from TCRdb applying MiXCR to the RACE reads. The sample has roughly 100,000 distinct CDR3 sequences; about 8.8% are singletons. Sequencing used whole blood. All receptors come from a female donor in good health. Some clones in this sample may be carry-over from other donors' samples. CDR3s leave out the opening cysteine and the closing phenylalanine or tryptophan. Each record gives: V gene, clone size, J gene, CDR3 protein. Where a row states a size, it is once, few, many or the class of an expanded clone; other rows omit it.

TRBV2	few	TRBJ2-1	ASSETSGVYNEQF
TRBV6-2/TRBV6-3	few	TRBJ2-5	ASSNDRVQETQY
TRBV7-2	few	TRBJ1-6	ASSLSAEYNSPLH
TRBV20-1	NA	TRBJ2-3	SARDTGTDTQY
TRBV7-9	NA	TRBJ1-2	ASGPTGGATYGYT
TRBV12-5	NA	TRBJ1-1	ASGLARYEGNTEAF
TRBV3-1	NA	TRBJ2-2	ASSHATGNTGELF
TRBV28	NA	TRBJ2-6	ASREGDAGAGANVLT
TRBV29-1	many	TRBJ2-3	SVRESYTDTQY
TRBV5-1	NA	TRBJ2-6	ASSLVGQPTIDNVLT
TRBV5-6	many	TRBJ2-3	ASSFDLSTQY